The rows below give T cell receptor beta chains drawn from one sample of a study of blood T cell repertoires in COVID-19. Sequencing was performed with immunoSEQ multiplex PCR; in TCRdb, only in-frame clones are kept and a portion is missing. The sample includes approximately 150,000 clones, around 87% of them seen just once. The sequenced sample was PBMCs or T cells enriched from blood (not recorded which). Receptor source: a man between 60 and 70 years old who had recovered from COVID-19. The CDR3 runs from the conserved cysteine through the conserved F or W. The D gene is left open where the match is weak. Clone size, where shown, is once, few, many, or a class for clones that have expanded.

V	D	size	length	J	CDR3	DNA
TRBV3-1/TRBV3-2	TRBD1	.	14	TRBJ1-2	CASSLEQGVHGYTF	TGTGCCAGCAGCCTTGAACAGGGGGTACATGGCTACACCTTC
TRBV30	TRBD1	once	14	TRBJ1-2	CAWSLTGYGYGYTF	TGTGCCTGGAGTTTGACAGGGTATGGCTATGGCTACACCTTC
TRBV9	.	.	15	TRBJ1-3	CASSPHSLSGNTIYF	TGTGCCAGCAGCCCCCACTCGCTCTCTGGAAACACCATATATTTT
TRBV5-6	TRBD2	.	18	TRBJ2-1	CASSLELAGGLQYNEQFF	TGTGCCAGCAGCTTGGAACTAGCGGGGGGCCTACAGTACAATGAGCAGTTCTTC
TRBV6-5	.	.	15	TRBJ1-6	CASSRTRQDNSPLHF	TGTGCCAGCAGCCGGACCAGACAGGATAATTCACCCCTCCACTTT
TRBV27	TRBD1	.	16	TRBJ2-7	CASSHRPRQGNYEQYF	TGTGCCAGCAGTCATAGGCCCAGACAGGGGAACTACGAGCAGTACTTC
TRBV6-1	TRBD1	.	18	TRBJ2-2	CASSVIPPGQGGTGELFF	TGTGCCAGCAGTGTAATACCACCGGGACAGGGAGGCACCGGGGAGCTGTTTTTT
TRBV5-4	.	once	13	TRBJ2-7	CASSLAVSYEQYF	TGTGCCAGCAGCTTGGCTGTCTCCTACGAGCAGTACTTC
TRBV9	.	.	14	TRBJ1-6	CASSVGGFDSPLHF	TGTGCCAGCAGCGTAGGAGGGTTCGATTCACCCCTCCACTTT
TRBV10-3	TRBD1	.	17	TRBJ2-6	CAIGGATGGVRANVLTF	TGTGCCATCGGAGGGGCGACAGGGGGGGTCCGGGCCAACGTCCTGACTTTC
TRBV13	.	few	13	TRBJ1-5	CASSLTRNQPQHF	TGTGCCAGCAGCTTAACTAGAAATCAGCCCCAGCATTTT
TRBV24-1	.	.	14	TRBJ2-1	CATSDPHRANEQFF	TGTGCCACCAGTGACCCCCACAGGGCCAATGAGCAGTTCTTC
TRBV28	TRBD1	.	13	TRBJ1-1	CASSLGTGPEAFF	TGTGCCAGCAGTCTCGGGACAGGCCCTGAAGCTTTCTTT
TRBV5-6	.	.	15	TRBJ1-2	CASSLGLGGLDGYTF	TGTGCCAGCAGTCTGGGTCTAGGGGGTCTCGATGGCTACACCTTC
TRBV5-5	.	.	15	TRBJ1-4	CASSSGARTNEKLFF	TGTGCCAGCAGCTCTGGTGCACGGACTAATGAAAAACTGTTTTTT
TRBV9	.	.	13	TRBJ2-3	CASSVVQGGTQYF	TGTGCCAGCAGCGTAGTGCAGGGAGGAACGCAGTATTTT
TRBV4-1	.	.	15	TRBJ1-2	CASSQARGGAVGYTF	TGCGCCAGCAGCCAAGCGCGCGGGGGCGCGGTTGGCTACACCTTC
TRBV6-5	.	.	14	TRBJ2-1	CASTAGDSYNEQFF	TGTGCCAGCACCGCAGGTGACTCCTACAATGAGCAGTTCTTC
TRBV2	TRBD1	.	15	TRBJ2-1	CASAGGQASYNEQFF	TGTGCCAGCGCCGGGGGACAGGCATCCTACAATGAGCAGTTCTTC
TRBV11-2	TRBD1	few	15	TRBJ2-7	CASSDRDRGRREQYF	TGTGCCAGCAGCGACCGGGACAGGGGGCGCCGCGAGCAGTACTTC
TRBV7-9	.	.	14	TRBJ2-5	CASSLEGVQETQYF	TGTGCCAGCAGCTTAGAGGGGGTCCAAGAGACCCAGTACTTC
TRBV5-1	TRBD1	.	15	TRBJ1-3	CASSLEDRVGNTIYF	TGCGCCAGCAGCTTGGAGGACAGGGTTGGAAACACCATATATTTT
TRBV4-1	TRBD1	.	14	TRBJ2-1	CASSHTGAHNEQFF	TGCGCCAGCAGCCACACAGGGGCCCACAATGAGCAGTTCTTC
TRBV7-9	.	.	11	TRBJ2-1	CASTPGNEQFF	TGTGCCAGCACCCCGGGGAATGAGCAGTTCTTC
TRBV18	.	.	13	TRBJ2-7	CASSKTGLYEQYF	TGTGCCAGCTCAAAGACAGGTTTGTACGAGCAGTACTTC
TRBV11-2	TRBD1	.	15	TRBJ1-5	CASSFGAGGPQPQHF	TGTGCCAGCAGCTTCGGGGCAGGGGGCCCTCAGCCCCAGCATTTT
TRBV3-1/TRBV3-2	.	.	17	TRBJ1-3	CASSQVRGSSSGNTIYF	TGTGCCAGCAGCCAAGTTAGGGGCTCCAGCTCTGGAAACACCATATATTTT
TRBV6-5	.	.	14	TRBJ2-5	CASSPGGPQETQYF	TGTGCCAGCAGCCCAGGCGGGCCTCAAGAGACCCAGTACTTC